Listed here is a single T cell receptor beta chain. The germline V gene encodes CDR1 SGHTA and CDR2 FQGNSA. The CDR3 consists of 14 residues. V lost 5 bases, J lost 4 bases, and 5 bases stayed unmatched. Researchers sorted participants into cohorts using their self-reported clinical history. This record belongs to a study of blood T cell repertoires in COVID-19. The overall study: Sites in the United States, Italy and Spain provided acute and convalescent COVID-19 samples. PBMCs, B-cell-depleted T cells, or T cells provided the cDNA or gDNA that made up the material.

Assay used: immunoSEQ multiplex PCR; TCRdb lists only in-frame clones, some missing. In the table there are roughly 300,000 clones, approximately 90% of which are singletons. The sample comprised PBMCs or T cells enriched from blood (not recorded which). This sequence was found in a woman in her 30s who had recovered from COVID-19. V usage is TRBV7-2 and J usage is TRBJ2-1; 7 bases are a match to TRBD1. For the CDR3, the DNA is TGTGCCAGCAGCAGTCGGGACAGATACAATGAGCAGTTCTTC. This gives the protein CASSSRDRYNEQFF.